This T cell receptor (beta chain) was documented in a study of blood T cells in healthy people across ages. Study conclusions and caveats: CMV status of donors was not determined, possibly confounding expanded clonotype changes.

Each donor supplied 7.5 to 10 milliliters of peripheral blood. Primed by a sample-barcoded 5' primer and a J-beta primer mix, a second PCR proceeded for 7 to 11 cycles. A tag from a template-switch adaptor with 12 random nucleotides marked each cDNA molecule. MiXCR was run by TCRdb on the 5' RACE reads, yielding one entry per CDR3 protein. The top ten hold 10% to 13% of the sample, which has some 890,000 distinct CDR3 sequences, 25% to 30% seen once. Germline V CDR1 and CDR2: MNHEY, SVGEGT. The CDR3 totals 17 residues. As concerns this clonotype: Antigen unknown.

Another study also made use of these data, one on T cells of mothers and their children.

The receptor was isolated from a woman between 35 and 50 years old in good health. The chain carries TRBV6-2 or TRBV6-3 and TRBJ2-1; 8 bases map to TRBD2. The J call may be in error: the DNA end matches TRBJ2-7 better. Material for sequencing was blood. The CDR3 protein is CASTKAGGGFSYNEQYF. DNA for the CDR3: TGTGCCAGCACCAAGGCTGGCGGGGGGTTCTCCTACAATGAGCAGTACTTC.